The rows below give T cell receptor beta chains drawn from one sample of a study of response to subunit inactivated influenza vaccine. TCRdb ran MiXCR on the RT-PCR reads and lists one entry per CDR3 protein. The sample lists roughly 170,000 distinct CDR3 sequences, nearly 9.5% seen once, with about 11% in the top ten. Specimen: non-naive T cells sorted from PBMCs, collected on the day of vaccination. Receptor source: a man aged 50 to 59 who received an inactivated influenza vaccine. The CDR3 runs from the conserved cysteine through the conserved F or W. The D gene is left open where the match is weak. Only part of the rows carry a size: once, few, many, or a class if the clone is expanded.

v_gene,abundance,d_gene,j_gene,CDR3aa,CDR3nt
TRBV7-2,many,TRBD1,TRBJ1-1,CASSKGTGGAEAFF,TGTGCCAGCAGCAAAGGGACAGGGGGGGCTGAAGCTTTCTTT
TRBV21-1,few,-,TRBJ1-1,CASSKAGTGGLGKTEAFF,TGTGCCAGCAGCAAAGCCGGGACAGGGGGCCTGGGTAAAACTGAAGCTTTCTTT
TRBV10-3,few,-,TRBJ2-7,CAISDTGKYEQYF,TGTGCCATCAGTGACACAGGGAAGTACGAGCAGTACTTC
TRBV5-1,few,-,TRBJ1-3,CASSPFSPGNTIYF,TGCGCCAGCAGCCCTTTTTCTCCTGGAAACACCATATATTTT
TRBV20-1,-,TRBD2,TRBJ2-3,CSARDAGLAGTTDTQYF,TGCAGTGCTAGAGATGCAGGCCTAGCGGGGACGACAGATACGCAGTATTTT
TRBV4-1,-,-,TRBJ2-3,CASSPGPIDTQYF,TGTGCCAGCAGCCCCGGGCCCATAGATACGCAGTATTTT
TRBV20-1,many,-,TRBJ2-7,CSARDPTSYEQYF,TGCAGTGCTAGAGACCCGACTAGCTACGAGCAGTACTTC
TRBV12-3/TRBV12-4,many,TRBD2,TRBJ2-7,CASSSPGLGRVEQYF,TGTGCCAGCAGTTCCCCGGGACTAGGTCGTGTAGAGCAGTACTTC
TRBV5-1,many,-,TRBJ2-3,CASSLHQKQLASTDTQYF,TGCGCCAGCAGCTTACACCAAAAACAGCTAGCAAGCACAGATACGCAGTATTTT
TRBV5-1,-,-,TRBJ1-1,CASRPGSNTEAFF,TGCGCCAGCAGACCGGGGTCGAACACTGAAGCTTTCTTT
TRBV20-1,many,-,TRBJ1-5,CSARDPSRVEGGQPQHF,TGCAGTGCTAGAGACCCGTCCAGGGTTGAGGGCGGACAGCCCCAGCATTTT
TRBV25-1,-,TRBD1,TRBJ2-2,CASSEIYGTGATGELFF,TGTGCCAGCAGTGAAATTTATGGGACAGGGGCGACCGGGGAGCTGTTTTTT
TRBV4-1,-,-,TRBJ1-6,CASSQEWGDSYNSPLHF,TGCGCCAGCAGCCAAGAGTGGGGGGACTCCTATAATTCACCCCTCCACTTT
TRBV2,-,TRBD2,TRBJ2-1,CASSDWGGSGLSYNEQFF,TGTGCCAGCAGTGATTGGGGTGGTAGCGGGCTCTCCTACAATGAGCAGTTCTTC
TRBV20-1,-,-,TRBJ2-5,CSARTPAGGQETQYF,TGCAGTGCTAGAACCCCTGCCGGGGGACAAGAGACCCAGTACTTC
TRBV20-1,few,TRBD2,TRBJ2-1,CSALPPLAGSSEQFF,TGCAGTGCGTTGCCCCCCCTAGCGGGGTCCTCTGAGCAGTTCTTC
TRBV4-2,many,TRBD1,TRBJ1-2,CASSPGQGAYGYTF,TGTGCCAGCAGCCCAGGACAGGGCGCCTATGGCTACACCTTC
TRBV20-1,few,TRBD1,TRBJ2-7,CSARVRGTGGFEQYF,TGCAGTGCTAGGGTCCGCGGGACAGGGGGGTTCGAGCAGTACTTC
TRBV11-2,-,TRBD2,TRBJ2-1,CASSLDWIAGEGNEQFF,TGTGCCAGCAGCTTAGATTGGATAGCGGGAGAGGGCAATGAGCAGTTCTTC
TRBV9,-,-,TRBJ1-1,CASSPGGAPTEAFF,TGTGCCAGCAGCCCCGGTGGTGCCCCGACCGAAGCTTTCTTT
TRBV28,-,-,TRBJ2-7,CASSRDRGKPGTRISYEQYF,TGTGCCAGCAGTCGAGACAGGGGCAAACCCGGGACTAGAATATCCTACGAGCAGTACTTC
TRBV11-2,-,TRBD2,TRBJ2-1,CASSLGAGGPAEQFF,TGTGCCAGCAGCCTCGGGGCGGGGGGGCCTGCTGAGCAGTTCTTC
TRBV27,-,TRBD2,TRBJ2-3,CASSYLSGTGIPDTQYF,TGTGCCAGCAGTTACCTTAGCGGGACCGGAATACCAGATACGCAGTATTTT
TRBV2,many,-,TRBJ1-5,CASRKLGYQPQHF,TGTGCCAGCAGGAAGCTCGGATACCAGCCCCAGCATTTT
TRBV12-3/TRBV12-4,-,TRBD1,TRBJ1-5,CASRLRSGTGGNQPQHF,TGTGCCAGCAGACTCCGCTCCGGGACAGGGGGCAATCAGCCCCAGCATTTT
TRBV28,many,TRBD1,TRBJ2-5,CASSLSRLRGREETQYF,TGTGCCAGCAGTTTATCCCGTCTAAGGGGGCGCGAAGAGACCCAGTACTTC
TRBV25-1,-,TRBD2,TRBJ2-7,CASSEGRASGPSYEQYF,TGTGCCAGCAGTGAAGGACGGGCTAGCGGCCCCTCCTACGAGCAGTACTTC
TRBV7-9,few,-,TRBJ2-3,CASSFSARDTQYF,TGTGCCAGCAGCTTTTCAGCCCGAGATACGCAGTATTTT
TRBV4-3,many,TRBD1,TRBJ2-7,CASSQADRGNYEQYF,TGCGCCAGCAGCCAAGCAGACAGGGGGAATTACGAGCAGTACTTC
TRBV27,few,-,TRBJ2-7,CASSAPGYEQYF,TGTGCCAGCAGTGCCCCAGGATACGAGCAGTACTTC
TRBV7-2,many,-,TRBJ2-5,CASSLALWETQYF,TGTGCCAGCAGCTTAGCGCTATGGGAGACCCAGTACTTC
TRBV6-1,-,-,TRBJ1-2,CASTTPRTAGTYGYTF,TGTGCCAGCACCACACCCCGGACAGCCGGAACCTATGGCTACACCTTC
TRBV6-1,few,-,TRBJ1-3,CASSETRDTIYF,TGTGCCAGCAGTGAAACTCGGGACACCATATATTTT
TRBV24-1,many,-,TRBJ2-2,CATSSGVANTGELFF,TGTGCCACCAGTAGTGGGGTCGCGAACACCGGGGAGCTGTTTTTT
TRBV15,many,-,TRBJ2-3,CATRGGPDTQYF,TGTGCCACCAGGGGGGGTCCAGATACGCAGTATTTT
TRBV24-1,few,TRBD1,TRBJ2-5,CATSQPGGQETQYF,TGTGCCACCAGTCAACCAGGGGGTCAGGAGACCCAGTACTTC
TRBV5-4,-,TRBD2,TRBJ2-1,CASSGLAGLEDEQFF,TGTGCCAGCAGTGGGCTAGCGGGGCTAGAGGATGAGCAGTTCTTC
TRBV7-9,many,TRBD1,TRBJ2-5,CASSLAQGSGETQYF,TGTGCCAGCAGCTTAGCACAGGGGTCGGGAGAGACCCAGTACTTC
TRBV2,many,-,TRBJ1-5,CASTEGGSQPQHF,TGTGCCTCCACTGAGGGCGGAAGTCAGCCCCAGCATTTT
TRBV18,many,-,TRBJ2-5,CASSRQETQYF,TGTGCCAGCTCTCGCCAAGAGACCCAGTACTTC
TRBV11-1,many,-,TRBJ2-5,CASSPSYSEETQYF,TGTGCCAGCAGCCCAAGCTATTCGGAAGAGACCCAGTACTTC
TRBV12-3/TRBV12-4,many,-,TRBJ2-3,CASSSRGASTDTQYF,TGTGCCAGCAGCTCGAGAGGGGCTAGCACAGATACGCAGTATTTT
TRBV7-2,many,-,TRBJ2-2,CASSSPTGSRELFF,TGTGCCAGCAGCTCACCGACAGGTTCCCGGGAGCTGTTTTTT
TRBV6-1,few,-,TRBJ2-5,CASSTTVGETQYF,TGTGCCAGCAGCACGACAGTAGGGGAGACCCAGTACTTC
TRBV19,few,-,TRBJ2-1,CASSILGHGRYDEQFF,TGTGCCAGTAGTATTTTGGGACACGGAAGGTACGATGAGCAGTTCTTC
TRBV7-2,many,-,TRBJ1-2,CASSSHGAWSYGYTF,TGTGCCAGCAGCTCCCATGGGGCCTGGTCCTATGGCTACACCTTC